Below are 17 T cell receptor beta chains sequenced from a single sample in a study of T cell changes during pregnancy in multiple sclerosis. Some clones are missing from TCRdb's copy, which holds only in-frame ones; the method was immunoSEQ multiplex PCR. The sample shows tens of thousands of clones, about 90% of them seen only once. The sample here was peripheral blood, taken in the second trimester of pregnancy. The receptors come from a female donor in good health, enrolled as a control in a pregnancy study.

This clone was found a few times. The chain links TRBV19 to TRBJ1-1, with D perhaps TRBD1 (6 bases). CDR1 and CDR2 (germline): LNHDA, SQIVND (reference sequence). With 6 bases removed from V and 0 bases from J, the gap between germline ends came to 14 bases. The CDR3 has 15 residues. This CDR3 is CASRPQGRVNTEAFF. The CDR3 DNA sequence: TGTGCCAGTAGGCCCCAGGGGCGGGTGAACACTGAAGCTTTCTTT.

This chain connects TRBV13 to TRBJ2-7; the D gene is possibly TRBD1 (5 bases). Germline CDR1 is PRHDT and CDR2 is FYEKMQ (reference sequence). The germline V and J ends were trimmed by 0 bases and 3 bases, with 12 bases remaining between them. This CDR3 region has 15 residues. The CDR3 coding sequence is TGTGCCAGCAGCTTAGGCGGCAGGGTCCTCTACGAGCAGTACTTC. It is translated as CASSLGGRVLYEQYF.

V gene TRBV5-1 combines with J gene TRBJ2-7; 7 bases are shared with TRBD2. From germline, CDR1 is SGHRS and CDR2 YFSETQ. V was pared by 2 bases and J by 2 bases, with 4 bases of the junction left unmatched. The length of the CDR3 is 14 residues. CDR3 nucleotide sequence: TGCGCCAGCAGCTTCGGGACTAAAACCTACGAGCAGTACTTC. Translation: CASSFGTKTYEQYF.

This rearrangement joins TRBV5-4 to TRBJ1-2; no reliable D call. The CDR3 has 15 residues. Germline loops: CDR1 SGHNT, CDR2 YYREEE (reference sequence). V lost 4 bases, J lost 3 bases, and 16 bases lay in between. The CDR3: CASSRRQQPYYGYTF. CDR3 nucleotide sequence: TGTGCCAGCAGCCGAAGACAACAACCCTACTATGGCTACACCTTC.

The chain has TRBV2 and TRBJ1-1, with a tentative D call TRBD1 (6 bases). V was cut by 6 bases and J by 1 base, with 15 bases left in between. Germline V gene sequence: CDR1 SNHLY, CDR2 FYNNEI. The CDR3 loop spans 15 amino acids. In nucleotides, the CDR3 is TGTGCCAGCAGAGATCGAGGGGGATCGAACACTGAAGCTTTCTTT. Protein sequence: CASRDRGGSNTEAFF.

This clone was counted once. CDR3 nucleotide sequence: TGTGCCAGTAACTGGGGCAGGGGGCATGGACAGCCCCAGCATTTT. It translates to CASNWGRGHGQPQHF. V and J are TRBV19 and TRBJ1-5, with TRBD1 matching 8 bases. The J segment lost 7 bases and the V segment lost 7 bases, leaving 12 bases of the junction unmatched. Germline V gives CDR1 LNHDA, CDR2 SQIVND (reference sequence). The CDR3 contains 15 residues.

The genes are TRBV25-1 and TRBJ2-3; D gene unclear. The germline V gene has CDR1 MGHDK and CDR2 SYGVNS. V lost 4 bases to trimming and J lost 2 bases, with 4 bases between them. This CDR3 has 12 amino acids. CDR3: CASSASTDTQYF. The CDR3 bases are TGTGCCAGCAGTGCCTCCACAGATACGCAGTATTTT.

The chain has TRBV7-3 and TRBJ1-1; 7 nucleotides align to TRBD1. The V and J ends lost 5 bases and 4 bases, in that order; junction bases with no gene match: 7. CDR1 is SGHTA and CDR2 is FQGTGA in the germline V gene. The CDR3 spans 14 residues. The CDR3 here is CASSRDSGTTEAFF. In nucleotides, the CDR3 is TGTGCCAGCAGCCGGGACAGCGGTACCACTGAAGCTTTCTTT.

The chain has TRBV15 and TRBJ2-5; TRBD2 matches at 11 bases. Per germline, CDR1 LNHNV and CDR2 YYDKDF (reference sequence). The CDR3 has 16 residues. The trim removed 0 bases at V and 9 bases at J, leaving 9 bases unmatched. CDR3 coding DNA: TGTGCCACCAGCAGAGACGCGGCTAGCGGGGGGCTCCCCCAGTACTTC. Translated, it gives CATSRDAASGGLPQYF.

In DNA, the CDR3 is TGTGCCAGCAGCGAGACTAGCGGTGCCTACGAGCAGTACTTC. This sequence encodes CASSETSGAYEQYF. This sequence joins TRBV27 and TRBJ2-7; 9 nucleotides align to TRBD2. This CDR3 has 14 amino acids. Germline V CDR1 and CDR2: MNHEY, SMNVEV (reference sequence). V dropped 6 bases and J dropped 2; count of bases not matched to a gene: 5.

The rearrangement joins TRBV5-6 to TRBJ2-7; 7 nucleotides line up with TRBD1. Looked up from germline, CDR1 is SGHDT and CDR2 is YYEEEE. The length of the CDR3 is 14 residues. V was pared by 3 bases and J by 2 bases, with 5 bases of the junction left unmatched. The CDR3 region has the DNA TGTGCCAGCAGCTCACAGGGGACCCCCTACGAGCAGTACTTC. It codes for CASSSQGTPYEQYF.

V and J are TRBV5-4 and TRBJ2-7, with TRBD2 as a possible D gene (8 bases). The CDR3 sequence is 16 residues long. Trimming left V 4 bases short and J 1 base short, with 18 bases between. Per the germline V gene, CDR1 is SGHNT and CDR2 is YYREEE (reference sequence). This CDR3 reads CASSGRGREESYEQYF. CDR3 coding DNA: TGTGCCAGCAGCGGGAGGGGGCGGGAGGAATCCTACGAGCAGTACTTC.

V usage is TRBV9 and J usage is TRBJ2-2; 10 bases line up with TRBD1. Germline V gene lookup returns CDR1 SGDLS and CDR2 YYNGEE. There are 16 residues in the CDR3. V shed 4 bases and J 5 bases; nucleotides not matched to a gene: 8. CDR3 in DNA: TGTGCCAGCAGCTCCACCCGGGACAGGGGTACCGGGGAGCTGTTTTTT. Amino acid sequence: CASSSTRDRGTGELFF.

A few counts support this clone. This rearrangement joins TRBV6-4 to TRBJ1-6; possibly TRBD1 for D (6 bases). The germline V and J ends were trimmed by 2 bases and 13 bases, with 15 bases remaining between them. Germline loops: CDR1 MRHNA, CDR2 SNTAGT. This CDR3 spans 14 amino acids. CDR3: CASSDGSEGEPLHF. Written as DNA, the CDR3 is TGTGCCAGCAGTGACGGTAGCGAGGGGGAGCCCCTCCACTTT.

The chain recombines TRBV9 with TRBJ2-7, with 16 bases fitting TRBD2. The CDR3 spans 17 residues. Germline lookup yields CDR1 SGDLS and CDR2 YYNGEE. Germline trimming cut 4 bases from V and 3 bases from J; bases unmatched to any gene: 7. Written as DNA, the CDR3 is TGTGCCAGCAGCCGTCCCGGGACTAGCGGGGGGGGCTACGAGCAGTACTTC. It is translated as CASSRPGTSGGGYEQYF.

This chain joins TRBV9 and TRBJ1-5; D is unclear. CDR1 is SGDLS and CDR2 is YYNGEE in the germline V gene. The CDR3 covers 14 residues. Trimming removed 0 bases from V and 0 bases from J, with 4 bases in between. CDR3 residues: CASSVGDSNQPQHF. DNA of the CDR3: TGTGCCAGCAGCGTAGGAGATAGCAATCAGCCCCAGCATTTT.

This chain links TRBV7-8 with TRBJ2-5, with 12 bases that match TRBD2. The germline V gene has CDR1 SGHVS and CDR2 FQNEAQ. The CDR3 runs to 16 residues. Trimming at V came to 5 bases and at J to 4 bases, leaving 8 bases not matched to a gene. The chain's CDR3 is CASSRPSGRVRETQYF. CDR3 nucleotides: TGTGCCAGCAGCCGCCCTAGCGGGAGGGTTCGAGAGACCCAGTACTTC.